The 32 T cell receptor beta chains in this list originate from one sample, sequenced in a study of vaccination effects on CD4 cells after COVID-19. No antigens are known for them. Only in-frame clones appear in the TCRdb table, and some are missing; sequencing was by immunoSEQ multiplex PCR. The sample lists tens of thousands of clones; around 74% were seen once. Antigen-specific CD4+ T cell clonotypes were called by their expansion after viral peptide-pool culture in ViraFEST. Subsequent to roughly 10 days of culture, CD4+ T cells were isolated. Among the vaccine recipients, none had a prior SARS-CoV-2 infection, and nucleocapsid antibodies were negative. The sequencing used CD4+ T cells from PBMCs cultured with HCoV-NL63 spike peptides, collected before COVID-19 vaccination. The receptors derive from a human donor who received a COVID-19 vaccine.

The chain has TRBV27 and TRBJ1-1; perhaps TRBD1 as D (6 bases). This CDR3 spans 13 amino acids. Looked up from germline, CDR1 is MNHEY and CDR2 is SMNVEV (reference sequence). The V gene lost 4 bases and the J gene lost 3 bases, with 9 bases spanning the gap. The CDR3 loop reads CASSYKGDTEAFF. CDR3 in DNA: TGTGCCAGCAGTTATAAGGGGGACACTGAAGCTTTCTTT.

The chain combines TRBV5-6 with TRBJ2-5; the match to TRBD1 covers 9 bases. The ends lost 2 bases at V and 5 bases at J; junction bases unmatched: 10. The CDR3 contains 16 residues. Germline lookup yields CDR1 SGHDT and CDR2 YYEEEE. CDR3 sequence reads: CASSFRTGAGLETQYF. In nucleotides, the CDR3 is TGTGCCAGCAGCTTCCGGACAGGGGCGGGGTTGGAGACCCAGTACTTC.

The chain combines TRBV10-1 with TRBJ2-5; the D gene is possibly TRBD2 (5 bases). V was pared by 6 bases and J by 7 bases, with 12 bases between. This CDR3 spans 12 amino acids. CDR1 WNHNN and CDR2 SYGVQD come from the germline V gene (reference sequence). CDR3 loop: CASRIVEGTQYF. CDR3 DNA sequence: TGCGCCAGCAGAATTGTAGAGGGGACCCAGTACTTC.

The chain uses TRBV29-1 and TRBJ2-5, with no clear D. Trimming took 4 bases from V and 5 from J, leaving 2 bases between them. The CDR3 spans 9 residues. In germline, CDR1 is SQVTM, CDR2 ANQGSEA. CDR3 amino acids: CSVAETQYF. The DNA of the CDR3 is TGCAGCGTTGCGGAGACCCAGTACTTC. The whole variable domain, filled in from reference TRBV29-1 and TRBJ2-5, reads SAVISQKPSRDICQRGTSLTIQCQVDSQVTMMFWYRQQPGQSLTLIATANQGSEATYESGFVIDKFPISRPNLTFSTLTVSNMSPEDSSIYLCSVAETQYFGPGTRLLVL.

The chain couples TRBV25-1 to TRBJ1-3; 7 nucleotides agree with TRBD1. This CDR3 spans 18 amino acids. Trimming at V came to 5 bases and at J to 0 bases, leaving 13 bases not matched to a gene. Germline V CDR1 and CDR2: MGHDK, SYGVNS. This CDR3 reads CASSHPRDSVFSGNTIYF. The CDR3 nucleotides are TGTGCCAGCAGTCACCCTCGGGACAGCGTTTTCTCTGGAAACACCATATATTTT.

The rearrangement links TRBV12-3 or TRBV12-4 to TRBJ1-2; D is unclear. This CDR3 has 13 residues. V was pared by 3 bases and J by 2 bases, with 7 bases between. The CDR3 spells CASSFPGNYGYTF. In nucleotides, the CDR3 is TGTGCCAGCAGTTTTCCCGGGAACTATGGCTACACCTTC.

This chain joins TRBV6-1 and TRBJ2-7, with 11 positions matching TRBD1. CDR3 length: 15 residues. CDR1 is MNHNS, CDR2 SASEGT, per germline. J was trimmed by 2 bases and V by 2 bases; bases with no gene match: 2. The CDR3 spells CASSERTGGAYEQYV. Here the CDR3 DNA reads TGTGCCAGCAGTGAAAGGACAGGGGGCGCCTACGAGCAGTACGTC.

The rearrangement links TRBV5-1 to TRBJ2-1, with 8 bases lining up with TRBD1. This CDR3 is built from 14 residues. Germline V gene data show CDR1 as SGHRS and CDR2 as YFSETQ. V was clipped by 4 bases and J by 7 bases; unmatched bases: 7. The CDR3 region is CASSQGATGNEQFF. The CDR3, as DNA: TGCGCCAGCAGCCAGGGGGCGACGGGAAATGAGCAGTTCTTC.

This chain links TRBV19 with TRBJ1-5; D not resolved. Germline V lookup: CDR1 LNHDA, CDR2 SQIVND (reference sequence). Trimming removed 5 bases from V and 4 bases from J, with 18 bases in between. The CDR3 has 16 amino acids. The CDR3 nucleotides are TGTGCCAGTAGTCCCCTAAAGGGCACATTTAATCAGCCCCAGCATTTT. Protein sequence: CASSPLKGTFNQPQHF.

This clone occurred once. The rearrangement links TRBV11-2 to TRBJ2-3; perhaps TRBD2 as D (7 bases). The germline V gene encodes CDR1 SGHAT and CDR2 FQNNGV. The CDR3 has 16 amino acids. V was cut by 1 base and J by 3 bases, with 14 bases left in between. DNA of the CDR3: TGTGCCAGCAGCTTAGGAGGGGGAGGGGTGACAGATACGCAGTATTTT. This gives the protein CASSLGGGGVTDTQYF.

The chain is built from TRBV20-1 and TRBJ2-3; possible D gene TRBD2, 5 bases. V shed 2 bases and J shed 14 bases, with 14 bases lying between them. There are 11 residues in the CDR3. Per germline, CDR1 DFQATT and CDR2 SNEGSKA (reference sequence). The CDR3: CSARPGRRGYF. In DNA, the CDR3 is TGCAGTGCTAGACCTGGTCGTCGGGGGTATTTT.

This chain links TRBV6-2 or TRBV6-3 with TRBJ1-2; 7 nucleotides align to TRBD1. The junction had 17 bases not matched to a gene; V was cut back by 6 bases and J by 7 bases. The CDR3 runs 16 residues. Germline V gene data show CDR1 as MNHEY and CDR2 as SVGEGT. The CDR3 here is CASRPTGTAFRGGYTF. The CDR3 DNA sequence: TGTGCCAGCAGACCTACCGGGACAGCTTTCCGGGGTGGCTACACCTTC.

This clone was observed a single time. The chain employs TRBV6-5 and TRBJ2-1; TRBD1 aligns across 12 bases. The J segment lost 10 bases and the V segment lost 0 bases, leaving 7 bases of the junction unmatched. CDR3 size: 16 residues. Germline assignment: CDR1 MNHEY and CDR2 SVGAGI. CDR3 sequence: CASSYSSGTGGREQFF. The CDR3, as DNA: TGTGCCAGCAGTTACTCTTCGGGGACAGGGGGCCGAGAGCAGTTCTTC.

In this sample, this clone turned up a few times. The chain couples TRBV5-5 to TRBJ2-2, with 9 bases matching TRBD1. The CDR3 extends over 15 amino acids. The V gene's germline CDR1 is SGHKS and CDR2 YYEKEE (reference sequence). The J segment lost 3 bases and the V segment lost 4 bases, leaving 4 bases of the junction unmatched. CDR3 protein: CASSPGQGYTGELFF. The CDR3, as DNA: TGTGCCAGCAGCCCGGGACAGGGCTACACCGGGGAGCTGTTTTTT.

CDR3: CASSPLSQETQYF. The CDR3 DNA sequence: TGTGCCAGCTCACCACTATCCCAAGAGACCCAGTACTTC. The genes are TRBV18 and TRBJ2-5; D unclear. The CDR3 covers 13 residues. CDR1 and CDR2 from the germline V gene are KGHSH and LQKENI. The V end was cut by 1 base, the J end by 1 base, with 4 bases between.

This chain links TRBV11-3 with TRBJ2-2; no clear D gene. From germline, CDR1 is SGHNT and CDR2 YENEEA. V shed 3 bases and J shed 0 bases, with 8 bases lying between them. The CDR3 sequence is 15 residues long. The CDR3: CASSFDGPNTGELFF. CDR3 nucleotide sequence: TGTGCCAGCAGCTTCGACGGTCCGAACACCGGGGAGCTGTTTTTT.

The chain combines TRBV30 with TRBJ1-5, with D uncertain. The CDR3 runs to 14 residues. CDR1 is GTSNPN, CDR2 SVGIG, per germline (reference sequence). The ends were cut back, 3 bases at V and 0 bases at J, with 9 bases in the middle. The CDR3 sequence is CAWRSSNSNQPQHF. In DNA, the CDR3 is TGTGCCTGGAGAAGCTCTAATAGCAATCAGCCCCAGCATTTT. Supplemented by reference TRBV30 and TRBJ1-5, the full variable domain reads SQTIHQWPATLVQPVGSPLSLECTVEGTSNPNLYWYRQAAGRGLQLLFYSVGIGQISSEVPQNLSASRPQDRQFILSSKKLLLSDSGFYLCAWRSSNSNQPQHFGDGTRLSIL.

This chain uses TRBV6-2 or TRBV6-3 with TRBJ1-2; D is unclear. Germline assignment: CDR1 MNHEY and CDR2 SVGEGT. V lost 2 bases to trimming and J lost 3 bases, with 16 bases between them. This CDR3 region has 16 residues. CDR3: CASSYRQDVPDYGYTF. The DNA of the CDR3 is TGTGCCAGCAGTTACCGCCAGGACGTCCCCGACTATGGCTACACCTTC.

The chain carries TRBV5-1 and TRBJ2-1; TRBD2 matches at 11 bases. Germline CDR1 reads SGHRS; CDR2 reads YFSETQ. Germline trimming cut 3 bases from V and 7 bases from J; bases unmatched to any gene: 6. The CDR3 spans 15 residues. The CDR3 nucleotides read TGCGCCAGCAGCTCGGCACTAGCGGGGGAGAATGAGCAGTTCTTC. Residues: CASSSALAGENEQFF.

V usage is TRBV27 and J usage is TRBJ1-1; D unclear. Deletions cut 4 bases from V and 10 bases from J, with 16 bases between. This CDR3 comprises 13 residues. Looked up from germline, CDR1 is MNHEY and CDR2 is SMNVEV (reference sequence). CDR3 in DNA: TGTGCCAGCAGTTCGGGGATGGGTATGGTAGCTTTCTTT. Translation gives CASSSGMGMVAFF.

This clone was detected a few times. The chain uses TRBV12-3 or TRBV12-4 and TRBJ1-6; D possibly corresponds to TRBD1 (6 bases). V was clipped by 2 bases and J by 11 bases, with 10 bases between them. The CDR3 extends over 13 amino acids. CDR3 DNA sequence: TGTGCCAGCAGTTTAAACAGGGATACACCCCTCCACTTT. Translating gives CASSLNRDTPLHF.

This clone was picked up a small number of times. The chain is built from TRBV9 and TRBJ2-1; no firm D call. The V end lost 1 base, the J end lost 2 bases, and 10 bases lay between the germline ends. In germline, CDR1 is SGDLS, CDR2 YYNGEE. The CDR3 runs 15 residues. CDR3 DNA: TGTGCCAGCAGCGTAATCCCAAGGACCTACAATGAGCAGTTCTTC. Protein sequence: CASSVIPRTYNEQFF.

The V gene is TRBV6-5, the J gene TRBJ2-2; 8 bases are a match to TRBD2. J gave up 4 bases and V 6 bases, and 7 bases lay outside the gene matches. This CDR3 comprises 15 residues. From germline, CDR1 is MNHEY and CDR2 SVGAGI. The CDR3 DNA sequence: TGTGCCAGCAGCCGGGGGGGGTTTGCCACCGGGGAGCTGTTTTTT. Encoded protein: CASSRGGFATGELFF.

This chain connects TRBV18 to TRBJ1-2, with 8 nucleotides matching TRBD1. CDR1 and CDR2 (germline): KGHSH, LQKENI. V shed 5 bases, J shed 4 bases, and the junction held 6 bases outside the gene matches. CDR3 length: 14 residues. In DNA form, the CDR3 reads TGTGCCAGCTCAGAGGGACAGGTATTCTATGGCTACACCTTC. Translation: CASSEGQVFYGYTF.

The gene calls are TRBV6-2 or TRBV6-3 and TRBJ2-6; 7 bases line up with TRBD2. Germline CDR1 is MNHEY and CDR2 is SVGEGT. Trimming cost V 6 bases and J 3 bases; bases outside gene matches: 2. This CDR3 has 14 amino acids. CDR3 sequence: CASSRGVGANVLTF. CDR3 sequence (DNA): TGTGCCAGCAGCCGGGGGGTTGGGGCCAACGTCCTGACTTTC.

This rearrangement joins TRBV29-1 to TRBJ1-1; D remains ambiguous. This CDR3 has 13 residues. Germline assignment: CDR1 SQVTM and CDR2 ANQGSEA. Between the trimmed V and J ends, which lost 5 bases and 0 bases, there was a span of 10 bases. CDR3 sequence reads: CSVSHTMNTEAFF. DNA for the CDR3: TGCAGCGTTTCCCACACCATGAACACTGAAGCTTTCTTT.

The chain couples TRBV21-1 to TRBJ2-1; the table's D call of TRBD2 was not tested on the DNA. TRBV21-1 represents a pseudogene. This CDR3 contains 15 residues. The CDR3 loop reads CASSFRPTPYNEQFF. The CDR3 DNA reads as TGTGCCAGCAGCTTCCGCCCAACTCCATACAATGAGCAGTTCTTC.

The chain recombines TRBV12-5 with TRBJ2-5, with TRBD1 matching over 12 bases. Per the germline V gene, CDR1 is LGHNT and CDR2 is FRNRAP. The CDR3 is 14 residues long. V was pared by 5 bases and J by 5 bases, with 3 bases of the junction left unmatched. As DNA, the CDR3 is TGTGCTAGTGGTCCGGGACAGGGGGCCGAGACCCAGTACTTC. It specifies CASGPGQGAETQYF. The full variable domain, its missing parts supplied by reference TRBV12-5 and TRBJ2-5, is DARVTQTPRHKVTEMGQEVTMRCQPILGHNTVFWYRQTMMQGLELLAYFRNRAPLDDSGMPKDRFSAEMPDATLATLKIQPSEPRDSAVYFCASGPGQGAETQYFGPGTRLLVL.

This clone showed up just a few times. For the CDR3, the DNA is TGTGCCAGCATGTGGGACGCCTTTTCACCCCTCCACTTT. Residues: CASMWDAFSPLHF. V is TRBV27 and J is TRBJ1-6; perhaps TRBD1 as D (5 bases). Germline V lookup: CDR1 MNHEY, CDR2 SMNVEV (reference sequence). The CDR3 length is 13 residues. The germline V and J ends were trimmed by 7 bases and 9 bases, with 13 bases remaining between them.

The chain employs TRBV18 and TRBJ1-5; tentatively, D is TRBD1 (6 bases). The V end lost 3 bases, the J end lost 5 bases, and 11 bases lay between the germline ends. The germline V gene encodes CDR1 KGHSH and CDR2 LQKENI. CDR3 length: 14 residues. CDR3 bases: TGTGCCAGCTCACCGGACAGCCCTGATCAGCCCCAGCATTTT. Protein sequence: CASSPDSPDQPQHF.

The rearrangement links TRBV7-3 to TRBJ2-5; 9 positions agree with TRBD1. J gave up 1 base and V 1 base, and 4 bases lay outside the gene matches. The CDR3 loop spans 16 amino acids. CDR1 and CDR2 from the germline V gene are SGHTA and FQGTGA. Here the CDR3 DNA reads TGTGCCAGCAGCTTAAATCCGACAGGGGGCCAAGAGACCCAGTACTTC. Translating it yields CASSLNPTGGQETQYF.

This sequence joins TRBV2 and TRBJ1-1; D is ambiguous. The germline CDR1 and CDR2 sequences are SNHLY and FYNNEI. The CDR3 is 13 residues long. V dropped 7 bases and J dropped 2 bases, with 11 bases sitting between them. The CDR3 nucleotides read TGTGCCAGCATCGGGGAAGTTAACACTGAAGCTTTCTTT. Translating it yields CASIGEVNTEAFF.